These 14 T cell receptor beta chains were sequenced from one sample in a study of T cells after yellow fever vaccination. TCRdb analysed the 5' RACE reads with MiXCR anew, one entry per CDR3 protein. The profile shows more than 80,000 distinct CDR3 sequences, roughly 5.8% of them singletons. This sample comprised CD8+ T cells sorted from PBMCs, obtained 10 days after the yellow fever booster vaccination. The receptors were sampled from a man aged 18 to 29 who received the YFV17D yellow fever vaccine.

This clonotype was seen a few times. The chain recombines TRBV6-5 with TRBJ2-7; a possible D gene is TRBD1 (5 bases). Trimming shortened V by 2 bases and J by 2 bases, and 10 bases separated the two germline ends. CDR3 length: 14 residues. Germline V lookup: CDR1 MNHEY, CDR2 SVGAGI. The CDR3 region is CASSYGARTYEQYF. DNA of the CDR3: TGTGCCAGCAGTTACGGGGCCAGGACCTACGAGCAGTACTTC.

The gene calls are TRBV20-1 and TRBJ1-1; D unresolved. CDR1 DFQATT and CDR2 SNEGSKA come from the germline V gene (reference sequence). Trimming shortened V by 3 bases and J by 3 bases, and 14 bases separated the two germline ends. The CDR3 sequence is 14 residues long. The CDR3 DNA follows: TGCAGTGCTAGTGAAGATGCCGTATACACTGAAGCTTTCTTT. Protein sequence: CSASEDAVYTEAFF.

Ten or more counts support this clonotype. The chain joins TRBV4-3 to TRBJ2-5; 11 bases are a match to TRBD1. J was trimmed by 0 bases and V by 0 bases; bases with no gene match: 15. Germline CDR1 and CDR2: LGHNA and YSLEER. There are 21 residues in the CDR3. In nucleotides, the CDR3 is TGCGCCAGCAGCCAAGAAATAGGGGACAGGGGGTCCGAATTGTACCAAGAGACCCAGTACTTC. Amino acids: CASSQEIGDRGSELYQETQYF.

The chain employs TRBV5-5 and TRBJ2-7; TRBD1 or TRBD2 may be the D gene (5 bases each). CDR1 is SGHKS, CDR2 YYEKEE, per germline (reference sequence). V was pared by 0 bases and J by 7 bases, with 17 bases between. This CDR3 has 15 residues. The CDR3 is CASSLVGVTTGEQYF. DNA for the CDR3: TGTGCCAGCAGCTTGGTGGGGGTCACGACTGGGGAGCAGTACTTC.

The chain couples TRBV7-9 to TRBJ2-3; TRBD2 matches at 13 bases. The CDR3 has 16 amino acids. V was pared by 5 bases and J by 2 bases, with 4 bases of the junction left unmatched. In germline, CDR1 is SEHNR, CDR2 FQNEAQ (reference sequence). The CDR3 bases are TGTGCCAGCAGCCAACTAGCGGGGGGGATCACAGATACGCAGTATTTT. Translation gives CASSQLAGGITDTQYF.

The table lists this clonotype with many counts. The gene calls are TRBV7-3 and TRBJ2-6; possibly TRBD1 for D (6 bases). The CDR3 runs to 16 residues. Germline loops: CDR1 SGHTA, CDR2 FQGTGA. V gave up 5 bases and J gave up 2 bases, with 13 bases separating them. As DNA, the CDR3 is TGTGCCAGCAGCACCCAACAGGGCCCTGGGGCCAACGTCCTGACTTTC. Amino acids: CASSTQQGPGANVLTF.

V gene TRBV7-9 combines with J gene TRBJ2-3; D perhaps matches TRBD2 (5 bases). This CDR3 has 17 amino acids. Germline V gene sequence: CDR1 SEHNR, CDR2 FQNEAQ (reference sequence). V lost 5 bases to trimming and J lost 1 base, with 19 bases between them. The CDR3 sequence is CASSQRRGGLGTDTQYF. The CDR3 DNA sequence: TGTGCCAGCAGCCAACGCCGGGGTGGATTAGGCACAGATACGCAGTATTTT.

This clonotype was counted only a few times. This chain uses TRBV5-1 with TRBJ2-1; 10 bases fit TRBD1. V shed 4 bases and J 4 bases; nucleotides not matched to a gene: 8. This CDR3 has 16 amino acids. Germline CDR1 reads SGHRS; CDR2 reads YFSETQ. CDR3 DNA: TGCGCCAGCAGCCTGGCCGGGACAGGGGCTTACAATGAGCAGTTCTTC. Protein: CASSLAGTGAYNEQFF. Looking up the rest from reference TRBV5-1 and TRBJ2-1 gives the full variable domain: KAGVTQTPRYLIKTRGQQVTLSCSPISGHRSVSWYQQTPGQGLQFLFEYFSETQRNKGNFPGRFSGRQFSNSRSEMNVSTLELGDSALYLCASSLAGTGAYNEQFFGPGTRLTVL.

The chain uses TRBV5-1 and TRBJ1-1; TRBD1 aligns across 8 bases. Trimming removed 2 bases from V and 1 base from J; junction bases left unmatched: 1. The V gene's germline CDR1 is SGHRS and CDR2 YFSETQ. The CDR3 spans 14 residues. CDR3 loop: CASSLGTGNTEAFF. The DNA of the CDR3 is TGCGCCAGCAGCTTAGGGACAGGGAACACTGAAGCTTTCTTT.

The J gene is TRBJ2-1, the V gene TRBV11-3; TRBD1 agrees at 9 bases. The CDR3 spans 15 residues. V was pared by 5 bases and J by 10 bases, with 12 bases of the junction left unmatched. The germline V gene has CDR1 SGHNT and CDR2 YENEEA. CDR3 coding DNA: TGTGCCAGCAGCCCCAGGACAGGGGCCTCGGGGGAGCAGTTCTTC. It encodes CASSPRTGASGEQFF.

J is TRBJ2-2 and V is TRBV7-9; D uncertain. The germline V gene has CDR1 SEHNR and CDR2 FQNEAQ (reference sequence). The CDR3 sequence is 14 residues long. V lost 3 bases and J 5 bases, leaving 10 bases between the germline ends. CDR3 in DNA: TGTGCCAGCAGCTTTGCCGGGTTGACCGGGGAGCTGTTTTTT. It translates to CASSFAGLTGELFF.

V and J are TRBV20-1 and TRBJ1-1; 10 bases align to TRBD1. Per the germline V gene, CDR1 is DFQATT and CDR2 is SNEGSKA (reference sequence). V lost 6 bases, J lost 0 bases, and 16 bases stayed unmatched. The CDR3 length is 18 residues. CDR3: CSAPQVTGGWSMNTEAFF. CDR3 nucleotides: TGCAGTGCCCCGCAGGTGACAGGGGGCTGGTCCATGAACACTGAAGCTTTCTTT.

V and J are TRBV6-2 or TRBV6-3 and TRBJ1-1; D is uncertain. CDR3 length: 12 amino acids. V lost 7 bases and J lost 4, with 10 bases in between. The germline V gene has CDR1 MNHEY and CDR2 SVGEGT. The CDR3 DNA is TGTGCCAGCACCGCCCTTGCCACTGAAGCTTTCTTT. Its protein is CASTALATEAFF.

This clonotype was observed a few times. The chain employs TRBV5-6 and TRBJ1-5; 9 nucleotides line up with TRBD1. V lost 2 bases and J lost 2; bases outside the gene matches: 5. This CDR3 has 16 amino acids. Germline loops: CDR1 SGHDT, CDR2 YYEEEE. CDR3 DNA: TGTGCCAGCAGCTTCTCGGGACAGGGTGGCAATCAGCCCCAGCATTTT. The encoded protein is CASSFSGQGGNQPQHF. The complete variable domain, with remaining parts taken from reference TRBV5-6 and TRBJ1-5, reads DAGVTQSPTHLIKTRGQQVTLRCSPKSGHDTVSWYQQALGQGPQFIFQYYEEEERQRGNFPDRFSGHQFPNYSSELNVNALLLGDSALYLCASSFSGQGGNQPQHFGDGTRLSIL.